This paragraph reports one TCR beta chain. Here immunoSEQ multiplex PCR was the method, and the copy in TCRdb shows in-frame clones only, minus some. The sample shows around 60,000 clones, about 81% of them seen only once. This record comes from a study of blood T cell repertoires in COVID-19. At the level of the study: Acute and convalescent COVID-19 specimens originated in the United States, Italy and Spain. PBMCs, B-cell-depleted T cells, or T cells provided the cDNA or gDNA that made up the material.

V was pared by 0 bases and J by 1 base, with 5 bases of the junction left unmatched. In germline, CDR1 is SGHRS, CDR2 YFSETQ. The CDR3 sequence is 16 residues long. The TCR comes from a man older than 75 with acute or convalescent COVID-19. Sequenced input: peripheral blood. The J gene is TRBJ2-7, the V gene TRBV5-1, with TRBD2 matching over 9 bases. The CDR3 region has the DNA TGCGCCAGCAGCTTGGCGGCGGGGGGGCCGTCCTACGAGCAGTACTTC. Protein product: CASSLAAGGPSYEQYF.